These 25 T cell receptor beta chains came from one sample sequenced in a study of cytomegalovirus exposure and HLA in healthy donors. It was with 60 Vbeta and 13 Jbeta primers that the PCR ran. The protocol was immunoSEQ multiplex PCR, while the TCRdb copy is restricted to in-frame clones and leaves out a portion. The data show approximately 97,000 clones, less than 90% seen once. The sample was PBMCs. Every receptor here comes from a man aged 35 to 55 in good health and CMV-seronegative.

This clone was seen more than once but under ten times. V gene TRBV18 combines with J gene TRBJ1-1; D uncertain. The V gene's germline CDR1 is KGHSH and CDR2 LQKENI. The CDR3 consists of 13 residues. The V end was cut by 8 bases, the J end by 4 bases, with 14 bases between. In DNA form, the CDR3 reads TGTGCCAGCCCGAGGGAGGAGGGCACTGAAGCTTTCTTT. Translating gives CASPREEGTEAFF.

The rearrangement links TRBV4-3 to TRBJ2-3; a weak D match, TRBD1 (6 bases). Trimming removed 1 base from V and 6 bases from J, with 11 bases in between. Germline values: CDR1 LGHNA, CDR2 YSLEER. This CDR3 is built from 14 residues. CDR3 protein: CASSQVQGRDTQYF. CDR3 bases: TGCGCCAGCAGCCAAGTGCAGGGGCGGGATACGCAGTATTTT.

The V call is TRBV7-2, the J call TRBJ1-2, with D uncertain. This CDR3 comprises 11 residues. CDR1 and CDR2 (germline): SGHTA, FQGNSA. The germline V and J ends were trimmed by 5 bases and 4 bases, with 5 bases remaining between them. CDR3 residues: CASSPSYGYTF. In DNA form, the CDR3 reads TGTGCCAGCAGCCCCTCCTATGGCTACACCTTC.

V gene TRBV9 combines with J gene TRBJ1-2, with D possibly being TRBD1 (5 bases). The germline gives CDR1 SGDLS, CDR2 YYNGEE. Trimming removed 4 bases at V and 8 bases at J, with 15 bases between. The CDR3 runs to 13 residues. Written as DNA, the CDR3 is TGTGCCAGCAGCACCGGTGGGGGGTCCGGCTACACCTTC. Translated, it gives CASSTGGGSGYTF.

V and J are TRBV25-1 and TRBJ2-3; 9 bases match TRBD1. V lost 7 bases, J lost 3 bases, and 8 bases stayed unmatched. The germline V gene encodes CDR1 MGHDK and CDR2 SYGVNS. This CDR3 has 15 residues. The CDR3 loop is CASIDGDRATDTQYF. In DNA, the CDR3 is TGTGCCAGCATCGACGGGGACAGGGCAACAGATACGCAGTATTTT. The entire variable domain, with the rest obtained from reference TRBV25-1 and TRBJ2-3, is as follows: EADIYQTPRYLVIGTGKKITLECSQTMGHDKMYWYQQDPGMELHLIHYSYGVNSTEKGDLSSESTVSRIRTEHFPLTLESARPSHTSQYLCASIDGDRATDTQYFGPGTRLTVL.

This clone turned up a few times. The chain is built from TRBV2 and TRBJ2-3; D remains ambiguous. The CDR3 has 15 amino acids. Germline loops: CDR1 SNHLY, CDR2 FYNNEI. Trimming shortened V by 2 bases and J by 1 base, and 10 bases separated the two germline ends. For the CDR3, the DNA is TGTGCCAGCAGTGAATCGAGCGTCGGCACAGATACGCAGTATTTT. It encodes CASSESSVGTDTQYF.

This sequence joins TRBV9 and TRBJ2-3; a possible D gene is TRBD2 (6 bases). The CDR3 runs 15 residues. V lost 4 bases and J lost 2, with 14 bases in between. Looked up from germline, CDR1 is SGDLS and CDR2 is YYNGEE. The CDR3 DNA sequence: TGTGCCAGCAGCTTCCGGGACTCCGCCACAGATACGCAGTATTTT. Translation: CASSFRDSATDTQYF.

This clone was seen a handful of times. V gene TRBV30 combines with J gene TRBJ1-3, with no clear D. Trimming took 4 bases from V and 0 from J, leaving 10 bases between them. Germline V gene sequence: CDR1 GTSNPN, CDR2 SVGIG (reference sequence). The CDR3 is made up of 14 amino acids. This chain's CDR3 is CAWMPGISGNTIYF. CDR3 coding DNA: TGTGCCTGGATGCCAGGAATCTCTGGAAACACCATATATTTT. Full variable domain (missing parts from reference TRBV30 and TRBJ1-3): SQTIHQWPATLVQPVGSPLSLECTVEGTSNPNLYWYRQAAGRGLQLLFYSVGIGQISSEVPQNLSASRPQDRQFILSSKKLLLSDSGFYLCAWMPGISGNTIYFGEGSWLTVV.

The count of this clone is one. This chain links TRBV18 with TRBJ2-7; 8 bases fit TRBD2. This CDR3 spans 15 amino acids. The V segment lost 3 bases and the J segment 8 bases; nucleotides outside the gene matches: 12. From germline, CDR1 is KGHSH and CDR2 LQKENI. CDR3 in DNA: TGTGCCAGCTCACCGAGCGGGGGAGACCTATCTCAGCAGTACTTC. This encodes CASSPSGGDLSQQYF. Looking up the rest from reference TRBV18 and TRBJ2-7 gives the full variable domain: NAGVMQNPRHLVRRRGQEARLRCSPMKGHSHVYWYRQLPEEGLKFMVYLQKENIIDESGMPKERFSAEFPKEGPSILRIQQVVRGDSAAYFCASSPSGGDLSQQYFGPGTRLTVT.

The chain recombines TRBV12-5 with TRBJ1-4; 11 bases map to TRBD1. CDR3 length: 15 amino acids. Germline V gene lookup returns CDR1 LGHNT and CDR2 FRNRAP. V lost 1 base, J lost 8 bases, and 3 bases stayed unmatched. CDR3 loop: CASGLADRGQEKLFF. DNA of the CDR3: TGTGCTAGTGGTTTGGCGGACAGGGGGCAAGAAAAACTGTTTTTT. Combining the CDR3 with reference TRBV12-5 and TRBJ1-4 gives the whole variable domain DARVTQTPRHKVTEMGQEVTMRCQPILGHNTVFWYRQTMMQGLELLAYFRNRAPLDDSGMPKDRFSAEMPDATLATLKIQPSEPRDSAVYFCASGLADRGQEKLFFGSGTQLSVL.

CDR3 protein: CASSPGVYTDTQYF. The DNA of the CDR3 is TGTGCCAGCAGTCCTGGAGTCTACACAGATACGCAGTATTTT. The chain joins TRBV27 to TRBJ2-3; no clear D. V was shortened by 5 bases and J by 2 bases, with 11 bases between the two germline ends. Germline-derived CDR1 and CDR2 are MNHEY and SMNVEV (reference sequence). The CDR3 is 14 amino acids.

The chain carries TRBV4-1 and TRBJ2-5; D might be TRBD1 (9 bases). V lost 1 base and J 5 bases, leaving 20 bases between the germline ends. The CDR3 sequence is 17 residues long. In germline, CDR1 is MGHRA, CDR2 YSYEKL. The CDR3 spells CASSQAPPGGTGETQYF. The CDR3 DNA reads TGCGCCAGCAGCCAAGCGCCCCCGGGGGGGACAGGGGAGACCCAGTACTTC.

This clone was detected a few times. The CDR3 DNA is TGTGCCAGCAGCTTTTCGCCTCAGACTAGTTCGTACACAGATACGCAGTATTTT. Residues: CASSFSPQTSSYTDTQYF. The chain recombines TRBV11-3 with TRBJ2-3, with D perhaps TRBD2 (6 bases). The CDR3 sequence is 18 residues long. Germline-derived CDR1 and CDR2 are SGHNT and YENEEA. V dropped 3 bases and J dropped 2 bases, with 21 bases sitting between them.

The chain uses TRBV2 and TRBJ2-5; 9 nucleotides match TRBD2. The germline V gene encodes CDR1 SNHLY and CDR2 FYNNEI. Losses at the gene ends were 4 bases for V and 5 bases for J; bases not matched to a gene: 5. CDR3 size: 14 residues. The CDR3 sequence: CASSGGGARETQYF. CDR3 nucleotide sequence: TGTGCCAGCAGTGGCGGGGGGGCCCGGGAGACCCAGTACTTC.

The chain joins TRBV7-9 to TRBJ2-7; 9 nucleotides align to TRBD1. V gave up 3 bases and J gave up 4 bases; unmatched junction bases: 1. The CDR3 sequence is 13 residues long. CDR1 and CDR2 from the germline V gene are SEHNR and FQNEAQ (reference sequence). The CDR3 DNA follows: TGTGCCAGCAGCTTTGGGACAGGGTACGAGCAGTACTTC. It translates to CASSFGTGYEQYF. Filled out from reference TRBV7-9 and TRBJ2-7, the complete variable domain reads DTGVSQNPRHKITKRGQNVTFRCDPISEHNRLYWYRQTLGQGPEFLTYFQNEAQLEKSRLLSDRFSAERPKGSFSTLEIQRTEQGDSAMYLCASSFGTGYEQYFGPGTRLTVT.

This clone occurred once. The chain carries TRBV19 and TRBJ1-2; D call uncertain. CDR1 LNHDA and CDR2 SQIVND come from the germline V gene (reference sequence). Trimming took off 5 bases at V and 5 bases at J, with 12 bases between the two ends. This CDR3 region has 13 residues. The CDR3 sequence is CASSLSGLYGYTF. In DNA, the CDR3 is TGTGCCAGTAGTCTCTCGGGGTTGTATGGCTACACCTTC.

This chain connects TRBV6-5 to TRBJ1-1; 10 nucleotides line up with TRBD1. Germline V lookup: CDR1 MNHEY, CDR2 SVGAGI. The length of the CDR3 is 14 residues. With 2 bases clipped from V and 10 bases from J, the junction kept 7 bases outside the gene matches. The DNA of the CDR3 is TGTGCCAGCAGTTACCGGGGACAGGGGACGGCAGCTTTCTTT. It encodes CASSYRGQGTAAFF.

The rearrangement uses TRBV2 and TRBJ2-5; D is possibly TRBD2 (6 bases). The J call may be wrong; the DNA end is better matched by TRBJ2-7. This CDR3 has 15 amino acids. CDR1 is SNHLY and CDR2 is FYNNEI in the germline V gene. CDR3 amino acids: CAGRVGGKASYEQYF. As DNA, the CDR3 is TGTGCCGGCCGCGTCGGAGGGAAGGCCTCCTACGAGCAGTACTTC.

J is TRBJ1-5 and V is TRBV4-1; no firm D call. The V end lost 1 base, the J end lost 3 bases, and 7 bases lay between the germline ends. This CDR3 spans 14 amino acids. From germline, CDR1 is MGHRA and CDR2 YSYEKL. The CDR3 region is CASSQGATNQPQHF. CDR3 DNA: TGCGCCAGCAGCCAAGGGGCCACCAATCAGCCCCAGCATTTT.

The chain links TRBV21-1 to TRBJ2-2; the table's D gene call, TRBD2, was not cross checked with the DNA. TRBV21-1 is assigned pseudogene status. There are 17 residues in the CDR3. The CDR3 region is CASSKQSGGLNTGELFF. The CDR3 nucleotides are TGTGCCAGCAGCAAACAAAGCGGGGGGCTTAACACCGGGGAGCTGTTTTTT.

The gene calls are TRBV7-2 and TRBJ2-5; D may be TRBD1 (6 bases). The CDR3 sequence is 16 residues long. V lost 1 base and J 2 bases, leaving 14 bases between the germline ends. Germline lookup yields CDR1 SGHTA and CDR2 FQGNSA. This chain's CDR3 is CASSLGGDRPQETQYF. CDR3 nucleotide sequence: TGTGCCAGCAGCTTAGGGGGTGACAGGCCACAAGAGACCCAGTACTTC. The full variable domain, in which reference TRBV7-2 and TRBJ2-5 provide the parts outside the CDR3, is GAGVSQSPSNKVTEKGKDVELRCDPISGHTALYWYRQSLGQGLEFLIYFQGNSAPDKSGLPSDRFSAERTGGSVSTLTIQRTQQEDSAVYLCASSLGGDRPQETQYFGPGTRLLVL.

This clone has only one observation. J is TRBJ2-7 and V is TRBV6-1, with TRBD1 as a possible D gene (6 bases). The CDR3 consists of 18 residues. Germline V gene data show CDR1 as MNHNS and CDR2 as SASEGT. V lost 1 base and J 3 bases, leaving 22 bases between the germline ends. The CDR3 nucleotides are TGTGCCAGCAGTGAAGGGGGGATAAACAGGGTATGGGACTACGAGCAGTACTTC. Its translation: CASSEGGINRVWDYEQYF.

The V call is TRBV5-4, the J call TRBJ2-3; D not resolved. This CDR3 is built from 13 residues. V was clipped by 2 bases and J by 3 bases, with 7 bases between them. The germline V gene encodes CDR1 SGHNT and CDR2 YYREEE (reference sequence). As DNA, the CDR3 is TGTGCCAGCAGCTTTGAGCCGACAGATACGCAGTATTTT. Its protein is CASSFEPTDTQYF.

The rearrangement links TRBV28 to TRBJ1-2; 7 nucleotides line up with TRBD1. Germline V gives CDR1 MDHEN, CDR2 SYDVKM. This CDR3 has 16 residues. Trimming removed 7 bases from V and 5 bases from J; junction bases left unmatched: 16. CDR3 protein: CASTLTGTDFGYGYTF. The CDR3 nucleotides read TGTGCCAGCACCCTAACCGGGACAGACTTTGGGTATGGCTACACCTTC.

This clone was recorded a few times. The chain employs TRBV5-6 and TRBJ1-2; no reliable D call. V was pared by 4 bases and J by 5 bases, with 9 bases between. Germline CDR1 is SGHDT and CDR2 is YYEEEE. This CDR3 has 12 amino acids. CDR3 protein: CASSPGSYGYTF. Written as DNA, the CDR3 is TGTGCCAGCAGCCCCGGGTCTTATGGCTACACCTTC.